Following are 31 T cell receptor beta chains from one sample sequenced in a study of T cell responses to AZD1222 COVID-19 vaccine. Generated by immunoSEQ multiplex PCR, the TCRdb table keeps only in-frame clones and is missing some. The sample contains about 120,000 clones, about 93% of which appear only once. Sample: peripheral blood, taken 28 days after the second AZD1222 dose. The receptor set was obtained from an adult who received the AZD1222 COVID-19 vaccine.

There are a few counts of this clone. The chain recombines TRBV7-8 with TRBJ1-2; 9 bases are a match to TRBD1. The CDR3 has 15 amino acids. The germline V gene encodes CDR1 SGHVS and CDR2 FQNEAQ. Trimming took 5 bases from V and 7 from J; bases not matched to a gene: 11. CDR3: CASSLTRGQGSGYTF. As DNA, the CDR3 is TGTGCCAGCAGCCTTACCCGAGGACAGGGGAGTGGCTACACCTTC.

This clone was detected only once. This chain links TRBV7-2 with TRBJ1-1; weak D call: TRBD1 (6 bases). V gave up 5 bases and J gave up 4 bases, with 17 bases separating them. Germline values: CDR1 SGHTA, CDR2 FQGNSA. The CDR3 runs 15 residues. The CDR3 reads CASSPGGQGSTEAFF. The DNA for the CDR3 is TGTGCCAGCAGCCCCGGCGGGCAGGGGAGCACTGAAGCTTTCTTT.

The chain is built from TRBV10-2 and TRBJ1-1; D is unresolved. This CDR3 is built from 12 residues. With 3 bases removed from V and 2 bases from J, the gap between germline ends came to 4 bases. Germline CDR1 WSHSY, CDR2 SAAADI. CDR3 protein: CASSDINTEAFF. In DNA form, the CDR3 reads TGCGCCAGCAGTGACATAAACACTGAAGCTTTCTTT.

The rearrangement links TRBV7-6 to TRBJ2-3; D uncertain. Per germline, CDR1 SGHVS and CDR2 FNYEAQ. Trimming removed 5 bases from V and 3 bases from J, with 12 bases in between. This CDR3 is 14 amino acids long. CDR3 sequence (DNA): TGTGCCAGCAGCCAGAGTCCAGCGACAGATACGCAGTATTTT. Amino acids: CASSQSPATDTQYF.

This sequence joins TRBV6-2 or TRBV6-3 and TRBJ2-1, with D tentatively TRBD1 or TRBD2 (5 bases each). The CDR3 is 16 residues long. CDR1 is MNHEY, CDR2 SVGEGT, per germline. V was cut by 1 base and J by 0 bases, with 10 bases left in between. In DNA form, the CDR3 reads TGTGCCAGCAGTTACTGGGGGTTCGGCTCCTACAATGAGCAGTTCTTC. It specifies CASSYWGFGSYNEQFF.

CDR3: CASSPLEFMGEKLFF. CDR3 sequence (DNA): TGTGCCAGCAGCCCCCTAGAGTTCATGGGTGAAAAACTGTTTTTT. The chain couples TRBV7-8 to TRBJ1-4; D uncertain. Germline CDR1 reads SGHVS; CDR2 reads FQNEAQ. This CDR3 is built from 15 residues. V lost 5 bases to trimming and J lost 7 bases, with 17 bases between them.

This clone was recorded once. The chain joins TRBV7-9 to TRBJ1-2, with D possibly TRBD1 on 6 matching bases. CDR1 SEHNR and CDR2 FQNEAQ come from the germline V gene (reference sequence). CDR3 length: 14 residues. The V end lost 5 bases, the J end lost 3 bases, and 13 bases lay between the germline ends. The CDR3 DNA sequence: TGTGCCAGCAGCCCTTCAGGGGCGTACTATGGCTACACCTTC. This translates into CASSPSGAYYGYTF.

The CDR3 region has the DNA TGCAGTGCTAGTAGGGTTACCCAAGAGACCCAGTACTTC. Translation: CSASRVTQETQYF. The chain joins TRBV20-1 to TRBJ2-5; D is undetermined. V was pared by 3 bases and J by 1 base, with 9 bases between. Germline V gene sequence: CDR1 DFQATT, CDR2 SNEGSKA (reference sequence). The CDR3 contains 13 residues.

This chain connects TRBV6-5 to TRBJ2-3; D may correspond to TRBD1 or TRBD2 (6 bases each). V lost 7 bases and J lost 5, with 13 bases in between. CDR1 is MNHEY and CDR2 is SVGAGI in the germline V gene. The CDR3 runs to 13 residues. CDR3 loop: CASIRTAGDTQYF. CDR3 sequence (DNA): TGTGCCAGCATCAGGACAGCGGGAGATACGCAGTATTTT.

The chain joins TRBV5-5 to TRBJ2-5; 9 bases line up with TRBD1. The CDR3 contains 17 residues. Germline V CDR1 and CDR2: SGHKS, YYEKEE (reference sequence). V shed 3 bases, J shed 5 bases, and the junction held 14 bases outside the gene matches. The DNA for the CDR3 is TGTGCCAGCAGCTCGAGGGCCGAGACAGGGGGATGGGAGACCCAGTACTTC. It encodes CASSSRAETGGWETQYF.

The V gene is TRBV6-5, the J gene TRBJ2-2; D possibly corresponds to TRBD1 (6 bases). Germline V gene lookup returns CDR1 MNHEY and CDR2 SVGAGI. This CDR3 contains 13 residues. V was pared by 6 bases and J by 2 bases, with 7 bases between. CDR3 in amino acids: CASRQGNTGELFF. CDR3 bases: TGTGCCAGCAGACAGGGTAACACCGGGGAGCTGTTTTTT.

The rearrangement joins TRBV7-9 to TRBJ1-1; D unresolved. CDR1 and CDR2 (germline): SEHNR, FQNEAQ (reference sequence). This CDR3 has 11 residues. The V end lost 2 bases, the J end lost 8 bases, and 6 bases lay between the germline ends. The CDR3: CASSLNQEAFF. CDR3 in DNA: TGTGCCAGCAGCTTAAACCAGGAAGCTTTCTTT.

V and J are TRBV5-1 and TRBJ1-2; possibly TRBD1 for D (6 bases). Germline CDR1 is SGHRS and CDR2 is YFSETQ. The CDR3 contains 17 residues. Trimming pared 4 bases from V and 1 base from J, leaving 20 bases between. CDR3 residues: CASSGENGTKYNYGYTF. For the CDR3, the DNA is TGCGCCAGCAGCGGAGAGAACGGGACAAAATATAACTATGGCTACACCTTC.

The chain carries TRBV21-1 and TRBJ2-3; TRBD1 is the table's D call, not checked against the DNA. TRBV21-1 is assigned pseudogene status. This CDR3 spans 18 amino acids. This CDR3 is CASSFFAGFVDNTDTQYF. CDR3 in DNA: TGTGCCAGCAGCTTTTTTGCAGGGTTCGTGGATAACACAGATACGCAGTATTTT.

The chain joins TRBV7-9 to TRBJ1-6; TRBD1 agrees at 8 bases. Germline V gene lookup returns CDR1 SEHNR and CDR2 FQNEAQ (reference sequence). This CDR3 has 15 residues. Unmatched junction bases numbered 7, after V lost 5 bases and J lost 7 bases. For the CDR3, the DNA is TGTGCCAGCAGCCCAGACAGGGGCCTCAATTCACCCCTCCACTTT. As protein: CASSPDRGLNSPLHF.

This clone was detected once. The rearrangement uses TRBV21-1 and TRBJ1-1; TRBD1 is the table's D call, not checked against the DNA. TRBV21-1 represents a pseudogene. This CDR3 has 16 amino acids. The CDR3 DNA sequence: TGTGCCAGCAGCAAAGGGGCGGCCAGGGGGGAGACTGAAGCTTTCTTT. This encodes CASSKGAARGETEAFF.

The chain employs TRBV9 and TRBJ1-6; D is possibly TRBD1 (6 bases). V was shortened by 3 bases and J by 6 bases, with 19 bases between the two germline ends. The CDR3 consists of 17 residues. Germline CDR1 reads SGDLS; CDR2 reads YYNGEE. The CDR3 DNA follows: TGTGCCAGCAGCGCCCTCGCTTGGGGGCAGCCTAATTCACCCCTCCACTTT. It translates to CASSALAWGQPNSPLHF.

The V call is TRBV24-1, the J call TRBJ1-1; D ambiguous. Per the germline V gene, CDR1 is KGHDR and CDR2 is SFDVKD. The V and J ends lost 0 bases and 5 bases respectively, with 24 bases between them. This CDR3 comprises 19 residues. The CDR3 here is CATSDLKLVIGVQWTEAFF. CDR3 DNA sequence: TGTGCCACCAGTGATTTGAAGTTGGTTATCGGGGTCCAGTGGACTGAAGCTTTCTTT.

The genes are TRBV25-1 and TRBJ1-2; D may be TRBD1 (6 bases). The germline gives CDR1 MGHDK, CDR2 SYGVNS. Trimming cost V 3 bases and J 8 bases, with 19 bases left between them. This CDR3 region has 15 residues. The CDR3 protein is CASSDITTGFGGYTF. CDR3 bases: TGTGCCAGCAGTGATATAACGACAGGTTTCGGCGGCTACACCTTC.

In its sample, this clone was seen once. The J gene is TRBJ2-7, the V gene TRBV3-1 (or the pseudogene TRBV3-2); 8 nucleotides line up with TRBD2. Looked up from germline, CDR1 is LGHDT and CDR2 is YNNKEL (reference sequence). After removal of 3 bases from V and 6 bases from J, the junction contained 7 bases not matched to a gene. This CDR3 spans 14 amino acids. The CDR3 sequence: CASSQAGGPLEQYF. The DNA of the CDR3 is TGTGCCAGCAGCCAGGCGGGAGGTCCGCTCGAGCAGTACTTC.

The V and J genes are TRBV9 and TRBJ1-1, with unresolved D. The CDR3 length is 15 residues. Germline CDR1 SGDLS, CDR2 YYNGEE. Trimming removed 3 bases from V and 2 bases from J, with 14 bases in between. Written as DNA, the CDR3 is TGTGCCAGCAGCGCAGACCCCACTTTTAACACTGAAGCTTTCTTT. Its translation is CASSADPTFNTEAFF. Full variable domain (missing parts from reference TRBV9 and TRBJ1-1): DSGVTQTPKHLITATGQRVTLRCSPRSGDLSVYWYQQSLDQGLQFLIQYYNGEERAKGNILERFSAQQFPDLHSELNLSSLELGDSALYFCASSADPTFNTEAFFGQGTRLTVV.

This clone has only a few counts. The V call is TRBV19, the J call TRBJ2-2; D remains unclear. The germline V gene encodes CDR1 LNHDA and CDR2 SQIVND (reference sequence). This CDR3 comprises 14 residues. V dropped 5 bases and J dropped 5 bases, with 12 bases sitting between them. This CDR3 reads CASSPHPGTGELFF. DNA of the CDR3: TGTGCCAGTAGTCCCCACCCCGGGACCGGGGAGCTGTTTTTT.

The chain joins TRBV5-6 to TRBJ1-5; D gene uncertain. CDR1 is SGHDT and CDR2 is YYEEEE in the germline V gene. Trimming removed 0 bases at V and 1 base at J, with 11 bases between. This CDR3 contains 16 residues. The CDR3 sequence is CASSLARLGSNQPQHF. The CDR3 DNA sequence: TGTGCCAGCAGCTTGGCGCGCCTCGGAAGCAATCAGCCCCAGCATTTT.

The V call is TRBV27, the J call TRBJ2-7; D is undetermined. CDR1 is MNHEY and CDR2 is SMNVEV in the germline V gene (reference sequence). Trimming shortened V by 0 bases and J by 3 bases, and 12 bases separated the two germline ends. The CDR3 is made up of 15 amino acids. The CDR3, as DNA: TGTGCCAGCAGTTTATCGTTTCCTGGCAGCTACGAGCAGTACTTC. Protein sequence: CASSLSFPGSYEQYF.

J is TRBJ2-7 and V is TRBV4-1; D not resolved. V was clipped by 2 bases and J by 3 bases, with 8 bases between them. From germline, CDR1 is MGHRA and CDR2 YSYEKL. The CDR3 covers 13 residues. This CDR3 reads CASSQSGLYEQYF. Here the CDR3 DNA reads TGCGCCAGCAGCCAAAGTGGGCTCTACGAGCAGTACTTC.

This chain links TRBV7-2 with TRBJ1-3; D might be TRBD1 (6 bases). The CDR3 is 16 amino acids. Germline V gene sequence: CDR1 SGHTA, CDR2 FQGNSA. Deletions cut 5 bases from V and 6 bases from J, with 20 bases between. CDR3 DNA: TGTGCCAGCAGCGACAGGATGCCTACTCTGGCAAACACCATATATTTT. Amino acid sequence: CASSDRMPTLANTIYF.

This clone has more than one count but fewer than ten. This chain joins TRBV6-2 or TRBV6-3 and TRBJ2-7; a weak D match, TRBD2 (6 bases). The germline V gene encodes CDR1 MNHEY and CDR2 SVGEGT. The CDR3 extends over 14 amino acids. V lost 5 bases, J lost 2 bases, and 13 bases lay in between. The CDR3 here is CASSPRTTTYEQYF. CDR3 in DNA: TGTGCCAGCAGTCCACGGACTACCACCTACGAGCAGTACTTC.

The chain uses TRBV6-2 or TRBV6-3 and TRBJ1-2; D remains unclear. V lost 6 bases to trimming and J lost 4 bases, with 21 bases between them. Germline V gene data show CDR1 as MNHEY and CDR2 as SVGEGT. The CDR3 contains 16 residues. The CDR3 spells CASSPPDGSLRYGYTF. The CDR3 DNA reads TGTGCCAGCAGCCCCCCGGACGGCTCTCTCCGCTATGGCTACACCTTC.

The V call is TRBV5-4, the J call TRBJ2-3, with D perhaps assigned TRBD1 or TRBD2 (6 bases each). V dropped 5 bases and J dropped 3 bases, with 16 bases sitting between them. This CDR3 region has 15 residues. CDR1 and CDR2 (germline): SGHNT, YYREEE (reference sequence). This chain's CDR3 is CASRVGGLSTDTQYF. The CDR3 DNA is TGTGCCAGCAGAGTAGGGGGGCTGTCGACAGATACGCAGTATTTT.

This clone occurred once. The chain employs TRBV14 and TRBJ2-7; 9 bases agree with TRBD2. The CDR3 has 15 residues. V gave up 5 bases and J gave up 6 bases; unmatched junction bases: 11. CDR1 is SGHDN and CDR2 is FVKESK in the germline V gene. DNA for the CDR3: TGTGCCAGCAGCGGGGTAGCGGGGGCAATCGGCGAGCAGTACTTC. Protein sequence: CASSGVAGAIGEQYF. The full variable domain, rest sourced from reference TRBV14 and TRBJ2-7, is EAGVTQFPSHSVIEKGQTVTLRCDPISGHDNLYWYRRVMGKEIKFLLHFVKESKQDESGMPNNRFLAERTGGTYSTLKVQPAELEDSGVYFCASSGVAGAIGEQYFGPGTRLTVT.

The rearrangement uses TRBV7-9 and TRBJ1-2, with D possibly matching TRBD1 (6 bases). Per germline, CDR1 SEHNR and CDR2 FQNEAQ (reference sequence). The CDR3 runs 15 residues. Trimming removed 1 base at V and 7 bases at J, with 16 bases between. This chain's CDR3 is CASSLGGRTEAGYTF. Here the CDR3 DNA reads TGTGCCAGCAGCTTAGGGGGACGGACAGAGGCTGGCTACACCTTC.